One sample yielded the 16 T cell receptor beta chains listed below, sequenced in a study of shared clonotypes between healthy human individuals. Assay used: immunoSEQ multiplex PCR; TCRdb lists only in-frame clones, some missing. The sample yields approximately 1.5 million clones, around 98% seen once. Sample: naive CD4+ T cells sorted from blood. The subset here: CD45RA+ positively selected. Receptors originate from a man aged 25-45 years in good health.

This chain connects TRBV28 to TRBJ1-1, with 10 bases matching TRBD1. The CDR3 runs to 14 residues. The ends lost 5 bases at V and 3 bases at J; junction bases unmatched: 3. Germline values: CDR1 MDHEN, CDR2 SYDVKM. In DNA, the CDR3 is TGTGCCAGCAGTCCGGGACAGGGGTACACTGAAGCTTTCTTT. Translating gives CASSPGQGYTEAFF. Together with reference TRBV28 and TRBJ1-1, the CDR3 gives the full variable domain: DVKVTQSSRYLVKRTGEKVFLECVQDMDHENMFWYRQDPGLGLRLIYFSYDVKMKEKGDIPEGYSVSREKKERFSLILESASTNQTSMYLCASSPGQGYTEAFFGQGTRLTVV.

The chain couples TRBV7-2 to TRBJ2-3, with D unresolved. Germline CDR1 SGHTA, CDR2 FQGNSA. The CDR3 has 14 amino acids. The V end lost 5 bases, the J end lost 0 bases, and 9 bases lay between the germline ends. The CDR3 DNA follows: TGTGCCAGCAGCACCGTGGGAAGCACAGATACGCAGTATTTT. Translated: CASSTVGSTDTQYF. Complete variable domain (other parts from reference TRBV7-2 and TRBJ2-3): GAGVSQSPSNKVTEKGKDVELRCDPISGHTALYWYRQSLGQGLEFLIYFQGNSAPDKSGLPSDRFSAERTGGSVSTLTIQRTQQEDSAVYLCASSTVGSTDTQYFGPGTRLTVL.

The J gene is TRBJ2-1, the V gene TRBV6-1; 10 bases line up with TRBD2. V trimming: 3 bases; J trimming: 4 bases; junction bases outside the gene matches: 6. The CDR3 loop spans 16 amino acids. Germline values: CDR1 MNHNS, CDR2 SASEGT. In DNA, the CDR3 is TGTGCCAGCAGTGAGCTCCTAGCGGGGGTTTACAATGAGCAGTTCTTC. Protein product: CASSELLAGVYNEQFF.

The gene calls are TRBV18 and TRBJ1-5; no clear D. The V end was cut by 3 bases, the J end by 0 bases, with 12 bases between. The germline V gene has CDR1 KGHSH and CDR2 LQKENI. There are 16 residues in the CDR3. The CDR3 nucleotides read TGTGCCAGCTCACCGCGGCCGACCGATAGCAATCAGCCCCAGCATTTT. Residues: CASSPRPTDSNQPQHF.

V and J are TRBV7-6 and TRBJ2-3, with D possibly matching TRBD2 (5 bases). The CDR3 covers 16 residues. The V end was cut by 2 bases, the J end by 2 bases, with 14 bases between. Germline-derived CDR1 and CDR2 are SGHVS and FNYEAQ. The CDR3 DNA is TGTGCCAGCAGCTTAAACCCTGGACTTAACACAGATACGCAGTATTTT. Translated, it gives CASSLNPGLNTDTQYF.

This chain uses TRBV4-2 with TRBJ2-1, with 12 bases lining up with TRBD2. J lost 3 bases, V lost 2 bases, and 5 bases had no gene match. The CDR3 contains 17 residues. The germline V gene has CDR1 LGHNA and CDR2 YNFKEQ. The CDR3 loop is CASSQSPTSGSYNEQFF. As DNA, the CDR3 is TGTGCCAGCAGCCAATCACCGACTAGCGGGAGCTACAATGAGCAGTTCTTC.

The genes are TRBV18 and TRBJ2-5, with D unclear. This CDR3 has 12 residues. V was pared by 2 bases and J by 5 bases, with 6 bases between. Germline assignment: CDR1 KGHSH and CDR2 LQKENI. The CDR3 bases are TGTGCCAGCTCACCAGACGGGGAGACCCAGTACTTC. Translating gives CASSPDGETQYF.

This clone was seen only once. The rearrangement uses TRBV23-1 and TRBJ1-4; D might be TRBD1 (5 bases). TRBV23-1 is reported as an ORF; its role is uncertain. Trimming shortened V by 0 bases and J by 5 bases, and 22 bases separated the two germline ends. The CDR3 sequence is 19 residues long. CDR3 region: CASSQSRGSEGRGNEKLFF. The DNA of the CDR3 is TGCGCCAGCAGTCAATCAAGGGGTTCGGAGGGGCGCGGGAATGAAAAACTGTTTTTT.

The CDR3 coding sequence is TGTGCCAGCAGCCCCATCGGGCGTCTGAACACTGAAGCTTTCTTT. Its translation is CASSPIGRLNTEAFF. The rearrangement uses TRBV5-6 and TRBJ1-1; D is unclear. Trimming cost V 4 bases and J 0 bases, with 13 bases left between them. Germline loops: CDR1 SGHDT, CDR2 YYEEEE. The CDR3 runs to 15 residues. The variable domain in full, completed from reference TRBV5-6 and TRBJ1-1, reads DAGVTQSPTHLIKTRGQQVTLRCSPKSGHDTVSWYQQALGQGPQFIFQYYEEEERQRGNFPDRFSGHQFPNYSSELNVNALLLGDSALYLCASSPIGRLNTEAFFGQGTRLTVV.

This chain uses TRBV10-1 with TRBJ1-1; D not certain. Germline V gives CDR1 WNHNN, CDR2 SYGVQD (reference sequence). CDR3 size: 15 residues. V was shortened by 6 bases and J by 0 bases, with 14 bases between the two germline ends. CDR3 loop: CASSPRSMVNTEAFF. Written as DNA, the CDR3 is TGCGCCAGCAGCCCGCGGTCGATGGTGAACACTGAAGCTTTCTTT.

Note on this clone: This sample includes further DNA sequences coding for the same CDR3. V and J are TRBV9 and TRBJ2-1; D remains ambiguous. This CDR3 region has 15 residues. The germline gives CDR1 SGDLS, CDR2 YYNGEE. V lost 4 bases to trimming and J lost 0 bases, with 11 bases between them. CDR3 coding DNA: TGTGCCAGCAGCCCTCGGGTGAGCTCCTACAATGAGCAGTTCTTC. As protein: CASSPRVSSYNEQFF.

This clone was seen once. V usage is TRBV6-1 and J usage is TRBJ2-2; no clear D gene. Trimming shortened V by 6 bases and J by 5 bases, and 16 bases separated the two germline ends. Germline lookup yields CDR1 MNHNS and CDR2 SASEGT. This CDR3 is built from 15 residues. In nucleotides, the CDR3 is TGTGCCAGCAGCCTGACACTCTTGGAGACCGGGGAGCTGTTTTTT. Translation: CASSLTLLETGELFF.

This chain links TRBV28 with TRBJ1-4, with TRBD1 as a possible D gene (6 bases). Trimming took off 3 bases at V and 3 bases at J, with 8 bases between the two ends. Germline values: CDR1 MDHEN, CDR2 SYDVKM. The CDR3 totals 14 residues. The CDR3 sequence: CASSFPGANEKLFF. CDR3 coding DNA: TGTGCCAGCAGTTTCCCAGGGGCTAATGAAAAACTGTTTTTT.

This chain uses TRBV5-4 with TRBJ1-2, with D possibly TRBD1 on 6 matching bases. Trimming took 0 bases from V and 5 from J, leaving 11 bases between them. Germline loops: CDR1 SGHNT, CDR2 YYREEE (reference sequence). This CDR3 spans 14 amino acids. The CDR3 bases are TGTGCCAGCAGCTTGGATGGCAGGGGATATGGCTACACCTTC. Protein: CASSLDGRGYGYTF.

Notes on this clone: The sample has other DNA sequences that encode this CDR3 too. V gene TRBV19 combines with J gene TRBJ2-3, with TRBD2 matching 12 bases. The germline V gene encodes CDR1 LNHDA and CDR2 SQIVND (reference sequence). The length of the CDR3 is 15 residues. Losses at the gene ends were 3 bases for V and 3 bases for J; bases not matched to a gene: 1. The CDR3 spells CASSIGLAGTDTQYF. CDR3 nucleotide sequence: TGTGCCAGTAGTATTGGACTAGCGGGAACAGATACGCAGTATTTT.

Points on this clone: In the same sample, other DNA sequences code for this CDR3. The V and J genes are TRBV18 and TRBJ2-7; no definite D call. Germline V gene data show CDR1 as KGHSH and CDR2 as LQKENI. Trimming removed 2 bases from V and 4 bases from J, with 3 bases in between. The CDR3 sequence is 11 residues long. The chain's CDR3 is CASSPKYEQYF. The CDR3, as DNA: TGTGCCAGCTCACCAAAATACGAGCAGTACTTC.